Below, 2 T cell receptor beta chains from the same sample are listed, as sequenced in a study of follicular helper T cells after annual influenza vaccination. Time point reported: 2014-2015 season, pre-vaccination. This table comes from immunoSEQ multiplex PCR, and its TCRdb copy is limited to in-frame clones, with some not included. The sample holds 6,500 to 10,000 clones, 65% to 90% seen once. The specimen comprised CXCR5+ CD38- circulating T follicular helper cells from blood, sampled on the day of influenza vaccination. The subset: circulating Tfh, non-naive CD4+CXCR5+PD-1+ (ICOS+CD38+ or ICOS-CD38-). The receptors come from an adult who received the influenza vaccine.

This clone was observed a single time. The chain uses TRBV5-1 and TRBJ2-5, with D uncertain. V shed 2 bases and J shed 2 bases, with 7 bases lying between them. Germline values: CDR1 SGHRS, CDR2 YFSETQ. The CDR3 extends over 13 amino acids. The CDR3 bases are TGCGCCAGCAGCTTCGGGCCTCAAGAGACCCAGTACTTC. Its protein product is CASSFGPQETQYF.

This chain connects TRBV18 to TRBJ2-2; D is ambiguous. V lost 2 bases to trimming and J lost 7 bases, with 14 bases between them. CDR1 is KGHSH, CDR2 LQKENI, per germline. This CDR3 has 15 amino acids. The CDR3 bases are TGTGCCAGCTCACCAGTTAGCTCCGCAGTCGGGGAGCTGTTTTTT. This translates into CASSPVSSAVGELFF. Supplemented by reference TRBV18 and TRBJ2-2, the full variable domain reads NAGVMQNPRHLVRRRGQEARLRCSPMKGHSHVYWYRQLPEEGLKFMVYLQKENIIDESGMPKERFSAEFPKEGPSILRIQQVVRGDSAAYFCASSPVSSAVGELFFGEGSRLTVL.